The next 29 T cell receptor beta chains were all read from a single sample in a study of T cell repertoires in cytomegalovirus infection. TCRdb reprocessed the reads via MiXCR and lists one record per CDR3 protein. The sample holds roughly 250,000 distinct CDR3 sequences, 10% to 15% seen once. The sequencing input was PBMCs. These receptors were collected from a human donor in good health (CMV status not recorded). Some clones in this sample may be carry-over from other donors' samples.

The V and J genes are TRBV19 and TRBJ2-2, with 8 bases identical to TRBD1. This CDR3 comprises 17 residues. With V trimmed by 6 bases and J by 2 bases, 11 bases remained unmatched. CDR1 LNHDA and CDR2 SQIVND come from the germline V gene (reference sequence). The DNA for the CDR3 is TGTGCCAGTAGGCAGTGGCAGGGGGCGGTTAACACCGGGGAGCTGTTTTTT. It is translated as CASRQWQGAVNTGELFF.

This clonotype was detected many times. The J gene is TRBJ2-2, the V gene TRBV7-2, with D possibly being TRBD1 (5 bases). This CDR3 is 13 amino acids long. CDR1 is SGHTA and CDR2 is FQGNSA in the germline V gene. Trimming cost V 5 bases and J 4 bases, with 8 bases left between them. In nucleotides, the CDR3 is TGTGCCAGCAGCCGACAGCTCACCGGGGAGCTGTTTTTT. Translation gives CASSRQLTGELFF.

The chain recombines TRBV19 with TRBJ2-6; D is possibly TRBD1 (5 bases). CDR1 and CDR2 from the germline V gene are LNHDA and SQIVND (reference sequence). V dropped 7 bases and J dropped 4 bases, with 14 bases sitting between them. The CDR3 consists of 15 residues. CDR3 sequence (DNA): TGTGCCAGTACCGGACAACCCGGGGGGGCCAACGTCCTGACTTTC. Protein product: CASTGQPGGANVLTF.

The sample holds many counts of this clonotype. V usage is TRBV6-5 and J usage is TRBJ1-1; a possible D gene is TRBD1 (5 bases). Germline CDR1 is MNHEY and CDR2 is SVGAGI. The CDR3 loop spans 14 amino acids. Trimming took off 0 bases at V and 1 base at J, with 6 bases between the two ends. CDR3 sequence: CASSYSQGNTEAFF. The CDR3 DNA reads as TGTGCCAGCAGTTACTCCCAGGGGAACACTGAAGCTTTCTTT.

This sequence joins TRBV25-1 and TRBJ2-3, with a weak D call TRBD2 (6 bases). The CDR3 totals 11 residues. CDR1 is MGHDK and CDR2 is SYGVNS in the germline V gene. Trimming took off 7 bases at V and 5 bases at J, with 7 bases between the two ends. CDR3 sequence reads: CASKGGDTQYF. In nucleotides, the CDR3 is TGTGCCAGCAAGGGAGGAGATACGCAGTATTTT.

In nucleotides, the CDR3 is TGTGCCAGCAGCGCCCTAGCGGAACCTAACAATGAGCAGTTCTTC. Its translation is CASSALAEPNNEQFF. The V gene is TRBV9, the J gene TRBJ2-1; 7 bases agree with TRBD2. Germline trimming cut 3 bases from V and 5 bases from J; bases unmatched to any gene: 8. This CDR3 region has 15 residues. Germline lookup yields CDR1 SGDLS and CDR2 YYNGEE.

This clonotype has a count of ten or more. This chain links TRBV7-8 with TRBJ2-7; possibly TRBD2 for D (5 bases). V lost 3 bases, J lost 0 bases, and 9 bases lay in between. This CDR3 is built from 14 residues. Germline V lookup: CDR1 SGHVS, CDR2 FQNEAQ. CDR3 region: CASSLSGDSYEQYF. For the CDR3, the DNA is TGTGCCAGCAGCTTGTCCGGGGACTCCTACGAGCAGTACTTC. Variable domain in full (rest from reference TRBV7-8 and TRBJ2-7): GAGVSQSPRYKVAKRGQDVALRCDPISGHVSLFWYQQALGQGPEFLTYFQNEAQLDKSGLPSDRFFAERPEGSVSTLKIQRTQQEDSAVYLCASSLSGDSYEQYFGPGTRLTVT.

The table lists this clonotype with a count of one. V and J are TRBV5-1 and TRBJ2-5; TRBD2 might be the D (5 bases). This CDR3 region has 15 residues. Trimming removed 4 bases at V and 3 bases at J, with 16 bases between. Germline CDR1 is SGHRS and CDR2 is YFSETQ. CDR3 sequence: CASSRLNSDKETQYF. CDR3 nucleotides: TGCGCCAGCAGCCGACTAAATTCGGATAAAGAGACCCAGTACTTC.

CDR3 sequence: CASSSRQGMWSPLHF. The CDR3 DNA reads as TGTGCCAGCAGTTCGAGACAGGGAATGTGGTCACCCCTCCACTTT. This chain uses TRBV12-3 or TRBV12-4 with TRBJ1-6; 7 nucleotides agree with TRBD1. The CDR3 is 15 residues long. J gave up 10 bases and V 4 bases, and 10 bases lay outside the gene matches.

V gene TRBV5-1 combines with J gene TRBJ2-2, with 10 bases aligning to TRBD2. V gave up 2 bases and J gave up 2 bases; unmatched junction bases: 3. The CDR3 contains 16 residues. The germline V gene encodes CDR1 SGHRS and CDR2 YFSETQ. CDR3: CASSLKLAGNTGELFF. CDR3 DNA: TGCGCCAGCAGCTTAAAACTAGCGGGAAACACCGGGGAGCTGTTTTTT.

This clonotype was detected many times. The chain uses TRBV29-1 and TRBJ1-2; TRBD1 agrees at 8 bases. From germline, CDR1 is SQVTM and CDR2 ANQGSEA. Trimming at V came to 3 bases and at J to 4 bases, leaving 10 bases not matched to a gene. The CDR3 has 15 residues. CDR3 bases: TGCAGCGTTGATGGCGGGACAGGTGACTCCTATGGCTACACCTTC. Translated: CSVDGGTGDSYGYTF.

This clonotype was observed many times. The V call is TRBV7-3, the J call TRBJ2-5; possible D gene TRBD1, 6 bases. CDR1 and CDR2 (germline): SGHTA, FQGTGA. The CDR3 runs 14 residues. V lost 5 bases and J lost 5, with 15 bases in between. CDR3: CASSQQGIGETQYF. For the CDR3, the DNA is TGTGCCAGCAGCCAACAGGGAATCGGGGAGACCCAGTACTTC.

About this clonotype: Just one base apart from a much larger clone, this may be a read error. J is TRBJ2-3 and V is TRBV7-3; 12 bases agree with TRBD2. From germline, CDR1 is SGHTA and CDR2 FQGTGA. There are 16 residues in the CDR3. Germline trimming cut 8 bases from V and 5 bases from J; bases unmatched to any gene: 11. CDR3 sequence (DNA): TGTGCCAGCGGCTCGAGGACTAGCGGGATGGTAGATACGCAGTATTTT. It is translated as CASGSRTSGMVDTQYF.

The V and J genes are TRBV4-3 and TRBJ2-2; the match to TRBD2 covers 9 bases. CDR1 is LGHNA, CDR2 YSLEER, per germline. The V and J ends lost 4 bases and 1 base, in that order; junction bases with no gene match: 10. This CDR3 contains 18 residues. Here the CDR3 reads CASSPASGAGGNTGELFF. The CDR3 nucleotides read TGCGCCAGCAGCCCTGCGTCGGGAGCGGGAGGGAACACCGGGGAGCTGTTTTTT.

This clonotype was counted only a few times. Being one base from a much bigger clone, this may be a read error. The V and J genes are TRBV7-6 and TRBJ2-5; D tentatively fits TRBD1 or TRBD2 (7 bases each). Trimming cost V 4 bases and J 2 bases, with 11 bases left between them. CDR3 length equals 14 residues. Germline CDR1 reads SGHVS; CDR2 reads FNYEAQ. CDR3 sequence: CASSYQGGQETQYF. The CDR3, as DNA: TGTGCCAGCAGCTACCAGGGGGGGCAAGAGACCCAGTACTTC.

In this sample, this clonotype turned up many times. The rearrangement joins TRBV7-2 to TRBJ2-5; 8 nucleotides agree with TRBD1. In germline, CDR1 is SGHTA, CDR2 FQGNSA. Losses at the gene ends were 4 bases for V and 5 bases for J; bases not matched to a gene: 3. This CDR3 has 13 residues. The CDR3 bases are TGTGCCAGCAGCTCAAGACAGGGGGAGACCCAGTACTTC. Amino acids: CASSSRQGETQYF.

This clonotype was seen only a few times. V gene TRBV7-9 combines with J gene TRBJ2-7, with a possible D match to TRBD1 (6 bases). CDR3 length: 16 amino acids. Trimming removed 3 bases at V and 2 bases at J, with 17 bases between. CDR1 and CDR2 (germline): SEHNR, FQNEAQ (reference sequence). CDR3 loop: CASSFTNQGSPYEQYF. CDR3 DNA sequence: TGTGCCAGCAGCTTCACCAACCAGGGGTCCCCCTACGAGCAGTACTTC.

This clonotype has more than one count but fewer than ten. Compared with germline, one end of the junction differs, possibly owing to a read error. CDR3 region: CASSLGRVGTDTQYF. DNA for the CDR3: TGTGCCAGCAGCTTAGGCCGGGTGGGCACAGATACGCAGTATTTT. This chain connects TRBV12-3 or TRBV12-4 to TRBJ2-3; D gene unclear. CDR3 length: 15 amino acids.

This clonotype has ten or more counts. The chain couples TRBV7-9 to TRBJ2-2; D is undetermined. Trimming stripped 4 bases from V and 8 bases from J, with 11 bases between. Germline lookup yields CDR1 SEHNR and CDR2 FQNEAQ (reference sequence). The CDR3 sequence is 13 residues long. The CDR3 DNA reads as TGTGCCAGCAGCTCCGCCCGAACGGGGGAGCTGTTTTTT. Protein: CASSSARTGELFF.

In its sample, this clonotype was seen many times. This rearrangement joins TRBV7-2 to TRBJ2-7; D may be TRBD2 (5 bases). Deletions cut 1 base from V and 2 bases from J, with 18 bases between. The CDR3 covers 17 residues. CDR1 SGHTA and CDR2 FQGNSA come from the germline V gene. CDR3 in DNA: TGTGCCAGCAGCTTAGATAGCGTGGCCGCAGCACCCTACGAGCAGTACTTC. Translated, it gives CASSLDSVAAAPYEQYF. The whole variable domain, remainder taken from reference TRBV7-2 and TRBJ2-7, is GAGVSQSPSNKVTEKGKDVELRCDPISGHTALYWYRQSLGQGLEFLIYFQGNSAPDKSGLPSDRFSAERTGGSVSTLTIQRTQQEDSAVYLCASSLDSVAAAPYEQYFGPGTRLTVT.

The table lists this clonotype with many counts. CDR3 region: CASSLDGTIYEQYF. CDR3 DNA: TGTGCCAGCAGTTTGGACGGGACCATCTACGAGCAGTACTTC. The J gene is TRBJ2-7, the V gene TRBV28; possibly TRBD1 or TRBD2 for D (5 bases each). Germline V gene lookup returns CDR1 MDHEN and CDR2 SYDVKM. The CDR3 covers 14 residues. The ends were cut back, 3 bases at V and 3 bases at J, with 12 bases in the middle.

There are many counts of this clonotype. CDR3 sequence (DNA): TGTGCCAGCAGCTTAGGACTAGCGGTTACCTACGAGCAGTACTTC. It translates to CASSLGLAVTYEQYF. V and J are TRBV7-2 and TRBJ2-7; 9 bases agree with TRBD2. Germline CDR1 is SGHTA and CDR2 is FQGNSA. V lost 1 base to trimming and J lost 2 bases; unmatched junction nucleotides: 3. There are 15 residues in the CDR3.

This clonotype showed up many times. This chain links TRBV7-2 with TRBJ1-2, with no clear D. Looked up from germline, CDR1 is SGHTA and CDR2 is FQGNSA. This CDR3 has 14 residues. V was shortened by 0 bases and J by 10 bases, with 15 bases between the two germline ends. CDR3 sequence (DNA): TGTGCCAGCAGCTTAGCGGCGGCTACGACCGACTACACCTTC. It encodes CASSLAAATTDYTF.

This clonotype was seen many times. V usage is TRBV19 and J usage is TRBJ2-2; TRBD1 matches 7 bases. The V gene end was trimmed by 7 bases and the J gene end by 0 bases; junction bases not matched to a gene: 5. Germline V gives CDR1 LNHDA, CDR2 SQIVND (reference sequence). CDR3 length: 15 amino acids. The chain's CDR3 is CASTPDRANTGELFF. In DNA form, the CDR3 reads TGTGCCAGTACCCCCGACAGGGCGAACACCGGGGAGCTGTTTTTT.

This clonotype was recorded many times. The chain is built from TRBV18 and TRBJ1-2, with D maybe TRBD1 (6 bases). V was trimmed by 2 bases and J by 7 bases, leaving 11 bases between them. CDR3 length: 13 amino acids. CDR1 KGHSH and CDR2 LQKENI come from the germline V gene. This CDR3 reads CASSPDRTGGYTF. For the CDR3, the DNA is TGTGCCAGCTCACCAGACAGGACCGGTGGCTACACCTTC.

This clonotype was seen only once. The gene calls are TRBV5-5 and TRBJ1-5; D may be TRBD1 (6 bases). Deletions cut 3 bases from V and 2 bases from J, with 18 bases between. Germline V gene lookup returns CDR1 SGHKS and CDR2 YYEKEE (reference sequence). The length of the CDR3 is 17 residues. CDR3: CASSSTNTGMGNQPQHF. The CDR3 coding sequence is TGTGCCAGCAGCTCGACCAACACAGGGATGGGCAATCAGCCCCAGCATTTT. The full variable domain, with the rest looked up from reference TRBV5-5 and TRBJ1-5, is DAGVTQSPTHLIKTRGQQVTLRCSPISGHKSVSWYQQVLGQGPQFIFQYYEKEERGRGNFPDRFSARQFPNYSSELNVNALLLGDSALYLCASSSTNTGMGNQPQHFGDGTRLSIL.

Many counts were recorded for this clonotype. This chain joins TRBV11-3 and TRBJ1-2, with TRBD1 matching over 8 bases. This CDR3 spans 15 amino acids. The V gene's germline CDR1 is SGHNT and CDR2 YENEEA. The trim removed 2 bases at V and 6 bases at J, leaving 8 bases unmatched. The CDR3 here is CASSLPGTGSHGYTF. For the CDR3, the DNA is TGTGCCAGCAGCTTACCAGGGACAGGCTCCCATGGCTACACCTTC.

In its sample, this clonotype was seen many times. The V call is TRBV19, the J call TRBJ1-1; tentatively, D is TRBD1 (5 bases). Trimming took off 7 bases at V and 0 bases at J, with 12 bases between the two ends. This CDR3 comprises 14 residues. Germline V lookup: CDR1 LNHDA, CDR2 SQIVND (reference sequence). The DNA for the CDR3 is TGTGCCAGTACCGCGGACAAAGTGAACACTGAAGCTTTCTTT. Its protein product is CASTADKVNTEAFF.

The chain has TRBV29-1 and TRBJ1-1; 7 bases match TRBD1. The CDR3 length is 14 residues. V lost 6 bases, J lost 0 bases, and 7 bases stayed unmatched. Germline values: CDR1 SQVTM, CDR2 ANQGSEA. CDR3 sequence (DNA): TGCAGCGTGGGGGGAGGGGGCCTGAACACTGAAGCTTTCTTT. Its translation is CSVGGGGLNTEAFF.